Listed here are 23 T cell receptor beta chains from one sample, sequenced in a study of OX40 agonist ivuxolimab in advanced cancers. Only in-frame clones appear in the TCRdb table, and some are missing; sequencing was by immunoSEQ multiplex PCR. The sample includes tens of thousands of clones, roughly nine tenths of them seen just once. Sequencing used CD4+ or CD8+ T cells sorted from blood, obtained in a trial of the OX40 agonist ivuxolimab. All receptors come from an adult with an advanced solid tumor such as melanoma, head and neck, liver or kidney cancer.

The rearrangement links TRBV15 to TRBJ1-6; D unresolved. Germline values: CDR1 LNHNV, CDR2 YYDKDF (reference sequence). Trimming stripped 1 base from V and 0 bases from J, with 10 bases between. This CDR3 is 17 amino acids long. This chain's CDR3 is CATSRGQEGSYNSPLHF. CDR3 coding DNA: TGTGCCACCAGCAGAGGTCAGGAAGGCTCCTATAATTCACCCCTCCACTTT.

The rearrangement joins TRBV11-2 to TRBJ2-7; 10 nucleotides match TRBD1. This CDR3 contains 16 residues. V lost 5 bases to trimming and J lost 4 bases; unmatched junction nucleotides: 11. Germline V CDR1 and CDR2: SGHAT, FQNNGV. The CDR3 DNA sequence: TGTGCCAGCAGCCCGACCCCGGGACAGGGGTCTTACGAGCAGTACTTC. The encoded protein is CASSPTPGQGSYEQYF.

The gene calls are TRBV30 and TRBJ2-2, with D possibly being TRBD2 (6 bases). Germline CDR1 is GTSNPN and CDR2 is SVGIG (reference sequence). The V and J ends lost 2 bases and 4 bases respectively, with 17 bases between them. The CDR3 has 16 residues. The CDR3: CAWSPRGRLGTGELFF. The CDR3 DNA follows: TGTGCCTGGAGTCCCCGGGGGAGGTTGGGCACCGGGGAGCTGTTTTTT.

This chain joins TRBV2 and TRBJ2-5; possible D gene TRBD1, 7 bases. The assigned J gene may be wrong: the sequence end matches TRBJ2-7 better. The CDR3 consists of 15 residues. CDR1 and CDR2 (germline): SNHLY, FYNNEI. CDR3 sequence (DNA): TGTGCCAGCAGTGACCCCCGACAGGGAGGCTACGAGCAGTACTTC. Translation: CASSDPRQGGYEQYF.

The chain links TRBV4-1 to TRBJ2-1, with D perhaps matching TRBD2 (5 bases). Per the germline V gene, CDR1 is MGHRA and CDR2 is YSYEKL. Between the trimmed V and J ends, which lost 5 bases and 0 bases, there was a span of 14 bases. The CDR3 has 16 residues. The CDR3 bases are TGCGCCAGCAGCAAGATAGCGCTCAGCTCCTACAATGAGCAGTTCTTC. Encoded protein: CASSKIALSSYNEQFF.

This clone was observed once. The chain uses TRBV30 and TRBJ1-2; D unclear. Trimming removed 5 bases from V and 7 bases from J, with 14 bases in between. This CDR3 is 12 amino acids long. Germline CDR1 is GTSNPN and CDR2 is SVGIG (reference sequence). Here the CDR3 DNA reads TGTGCCTGGGCGCTCATTCTACCTGGCTACACCTTC. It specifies CAWALILPGYTF.

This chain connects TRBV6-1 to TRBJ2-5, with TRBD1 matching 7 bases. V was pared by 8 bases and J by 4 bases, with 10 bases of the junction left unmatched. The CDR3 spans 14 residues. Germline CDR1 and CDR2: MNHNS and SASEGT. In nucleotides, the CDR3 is TGTGCCAGCGAATCCTTCCGGGACAGAGAGACCCAGTACTTC. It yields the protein CASESFRDRETQYF.

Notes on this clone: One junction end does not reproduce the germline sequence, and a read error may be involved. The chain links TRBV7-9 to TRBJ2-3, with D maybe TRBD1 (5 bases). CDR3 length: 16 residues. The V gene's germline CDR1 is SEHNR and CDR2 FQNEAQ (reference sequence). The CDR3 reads CASNLLTDSSTDTQYF. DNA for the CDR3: TGTGCCAGCAACTTACTCACCGACAGTAGCACAGATACGCAGTATTTT.

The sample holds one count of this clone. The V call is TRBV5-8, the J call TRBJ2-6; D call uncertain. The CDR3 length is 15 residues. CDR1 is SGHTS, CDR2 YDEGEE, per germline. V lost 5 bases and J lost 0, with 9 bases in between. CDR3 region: CASRKGLSGANVLTF. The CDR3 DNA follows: TGTGCCAGCAGGAAGGGTCTCTCTGGGGCCAACGTCCTGACTTTC.

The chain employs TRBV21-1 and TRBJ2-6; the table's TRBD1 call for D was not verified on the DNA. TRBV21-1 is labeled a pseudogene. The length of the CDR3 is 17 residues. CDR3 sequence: CASSKRGHLSGANVLTF. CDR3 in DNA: TGTGCCAGCAGCAAAAGGGGACACCTCTCTGGGGCCAACGTCCTGACTTTC.

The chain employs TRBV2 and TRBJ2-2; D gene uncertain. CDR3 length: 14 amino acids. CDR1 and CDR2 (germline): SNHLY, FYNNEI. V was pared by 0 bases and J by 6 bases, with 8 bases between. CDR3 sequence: CASSEALRAGELFF. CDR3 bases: TGTGCCAGCAGTGAAGCGCTAAGAGCCGGGGAGCTGTTTTTT. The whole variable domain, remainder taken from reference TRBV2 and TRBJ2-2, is EPEVTQTPSHQVTQMGQEVILRCVPISNHLYFYWYRQILGQKVEFLVSFYNNEISEKSEIFDDQFSVERPDGSNFTLKIRSTKLEDSAMYFCASSEALRAGELFFGEGSRLTVL.

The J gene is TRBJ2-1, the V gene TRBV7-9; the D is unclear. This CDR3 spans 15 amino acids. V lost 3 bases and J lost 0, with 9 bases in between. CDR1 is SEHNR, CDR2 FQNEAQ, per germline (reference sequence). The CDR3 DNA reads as TGTGCCAGCAGCTTCGCGCGTAGCTCCTACAATGAGCAGTTCTTC. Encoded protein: CASSFARSSYNEQFF.

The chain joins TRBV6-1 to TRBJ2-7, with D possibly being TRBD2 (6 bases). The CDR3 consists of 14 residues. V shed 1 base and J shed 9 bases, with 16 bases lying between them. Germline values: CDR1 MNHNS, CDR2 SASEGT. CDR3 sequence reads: CASSEETLWGGQYF. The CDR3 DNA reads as TGTGCCAGCAGTGAAGAAACTTTGTGGGGAGGGCAGTACTTC.

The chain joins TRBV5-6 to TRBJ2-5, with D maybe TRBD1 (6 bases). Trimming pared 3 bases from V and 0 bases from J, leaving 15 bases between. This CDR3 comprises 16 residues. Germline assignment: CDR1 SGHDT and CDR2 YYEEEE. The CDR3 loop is CASSSMGAEYQETQYF. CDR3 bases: TGTGCCAGCAGCTCAATGGGGGCGGAGTACCAAGAGACCCAGTACTTC.

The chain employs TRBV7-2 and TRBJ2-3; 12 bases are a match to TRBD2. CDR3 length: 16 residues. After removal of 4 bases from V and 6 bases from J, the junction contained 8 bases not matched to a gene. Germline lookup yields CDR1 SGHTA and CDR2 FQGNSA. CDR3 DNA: TGTGCCAGCAGCTCTCCCAGACTAGCGGGGGCCGATACGCAGTATTTT. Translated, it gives CASSSPRLAGADTQYF.

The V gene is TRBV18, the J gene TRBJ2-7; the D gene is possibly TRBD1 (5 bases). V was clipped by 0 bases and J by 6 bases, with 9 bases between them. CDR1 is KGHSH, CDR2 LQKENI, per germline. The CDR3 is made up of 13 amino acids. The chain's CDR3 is CASSPPTGSEQYF. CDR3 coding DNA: TGTGCCAGCTCACCACCAACAGGTTCCGAGCAGTACTTC.

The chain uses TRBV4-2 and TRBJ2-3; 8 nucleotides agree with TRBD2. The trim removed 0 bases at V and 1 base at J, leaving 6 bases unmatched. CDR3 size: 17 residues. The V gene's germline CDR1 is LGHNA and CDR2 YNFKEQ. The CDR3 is CASSQEISGARTDTQYF. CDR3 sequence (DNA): TGTGCCAGCAGCCAAGAGATTAGCGGGGCACGCACAGATACGCAGTATTTT.

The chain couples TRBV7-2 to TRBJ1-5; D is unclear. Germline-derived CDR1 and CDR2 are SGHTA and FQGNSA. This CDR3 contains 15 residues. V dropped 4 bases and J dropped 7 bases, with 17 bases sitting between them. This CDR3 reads CASSSLEWAGQPQHF. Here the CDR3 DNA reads TGTGCCAGCAGCTCACTCGAGTGGGCAGGACAGCCCCAGCATTTT.

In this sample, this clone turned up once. The CDR3 sequence is CASSYGHRGTQYF. CDR3 nucleotide sequence: TGTGCCAGCAGTTACGGACACCGGGGAACGCAGTATTTT. The V call is TRBV6-5, the J call TRBJ2-3; D assignment may be TRBD1 or TRBD2 (5 bases each). Germline assignment: CDR1 MNHEY and CDR2 SVGAGI. Trimming left V 2 bases short and J 9 bases short, with 12 bases between. CDR3 length equals 13 residues.

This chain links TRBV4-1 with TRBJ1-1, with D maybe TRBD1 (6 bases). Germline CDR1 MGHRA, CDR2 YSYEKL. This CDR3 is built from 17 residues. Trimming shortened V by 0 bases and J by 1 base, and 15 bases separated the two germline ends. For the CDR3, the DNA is TGCGCCAGCAGCCAAGATCTAAGGGGGAGAGAGAACACTGAAGCTTTCTTT. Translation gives CASSQDLRGRENTEAFF.

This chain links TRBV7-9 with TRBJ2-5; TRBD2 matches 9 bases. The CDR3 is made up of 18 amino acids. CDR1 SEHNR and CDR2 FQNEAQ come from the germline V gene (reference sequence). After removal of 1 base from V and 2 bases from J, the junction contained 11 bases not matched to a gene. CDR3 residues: CASSLGIAGERGQETQYF. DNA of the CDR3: TGTGCCAGCAGCTTAGGTATAGCGGGAGAACGGGGGCAAGAGACCCAGTACTTC.

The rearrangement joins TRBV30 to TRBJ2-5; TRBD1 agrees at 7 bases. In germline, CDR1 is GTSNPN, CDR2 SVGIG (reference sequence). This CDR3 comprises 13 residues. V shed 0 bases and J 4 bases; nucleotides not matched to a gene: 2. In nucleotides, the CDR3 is TGTGCCTGGAGTGTATACAGGGGAGAGACCCAGTACTTC. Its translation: CAWSVYRGETQYF. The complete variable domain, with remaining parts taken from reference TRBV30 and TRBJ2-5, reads SQTIHQWPATLVQPVGSPLSLECTVEGTSNPNLYWYRQAAGRGLQLLFYSVGIGQISSEVPQNLSASRPQDRQFILSSKKLLLSDSGFYLCAWSVYRGETQYFGPGTRLLVL.

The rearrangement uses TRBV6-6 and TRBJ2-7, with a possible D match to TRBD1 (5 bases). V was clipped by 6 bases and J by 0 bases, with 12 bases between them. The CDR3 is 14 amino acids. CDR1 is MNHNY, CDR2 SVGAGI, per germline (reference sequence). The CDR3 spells CASSNRGLSYEQYF. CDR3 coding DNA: TGTGCCAGCAGCAATAGGGGCCTCTCCTACGAGCAGTACTTC.